One sample yielded the 15 T cell receptor beta chains listed below, sequenced in a study of blood T cell repertoires in COVID-19. Clones were sequenced by immunoSEQ multiplex PCR, and TCRdb holds only the in-frame ones, with some missing. Of around 140,000 clones in the sample, over 80% were seen once. Source material: peripheral blood. The origin of the receptors is a man aged 25-45 years with COVID-19, enrolled during active disease.

The J gene is TRBJ2-2, the V gene TRBV24-1; 7 bases are a match to TRBD2. Per the germline V gene, CDR1 is KGHDR and CDR2 is SFDVKD. The CDR3 extends over 12 amino acids. J lost 5 bases, V lost 10 bases, and 3 bases had no gene match. CDR3 sequence reads: CATRRETGELFF. As DNA, the CDR3 is TGTGCCACACGGCGGGAGACCGGGGAGCTGTTTTTT.

CDR3 in amino acids: CASSDRGLSGELFF. The CDR3 DNA is TGTGCAAGTTCGGACAGGGGGTTGTCCGGGGAGCTGTTTTTT. This chain joins TRBV12-2 and TRBJ2-2; the table assigns TRBD1, which was not confirmed against the DNA. TRBV12-2 is noted as a pseudogene. There are 14 residues in the CDR3.

The chain is built from TRBV4-3 and TRBJ2-5, with TRBD2 matching over 7 bases. Germline CDR1 and CDR2: LGHNA and YSLEER. This CDR3 is 16 amino acids long. The junction had 15 bases not matched to a gene; V was cut back by 4 bases and J by 7 bases. This chain's CDR3 is CASSRGGGRDPGTQYF. The CDR3 DNA reads as TGCGCCAGCAGCCGGGGGGGAGGAAGGGACCCAGGGACCCAGTACTTC.

The rearrangement uses TRBV21-1 and TRBJ2-1; the D call of TRBD2 is as the table states it, not checked on the DNA. TRBV21-1 constitutes a pseudogene. The CDR3 is 15 residues long. This CDR3 is CASRKGKRGTAEQFF. CDR3 in DNA: TGTGCCAGCAGAAAGGGGAAGCGGGGTACGGCTGAGCAGTTCTTC.

V and J are TRBV5-1 and TRBJ2-3; D uncertain. V was pared by 2 bases and J by 2 bases, with 9 bases between. The germline CDR1 and CDR2 sequences are SGHRS and YFSETQ. The CDR3 contains 14 residues. DNA for the CDR3: TGCGCCAGCAGCTTTGACTCCCCCACAGATACGCAGTATTTT. Encoded protein: CASSFDSPTDTQYF.

The chain combines TRBV3-1 (or the pseudogene TRBV3-2) with TRBJ1-3, with 9 nucleotides matching TRBD1. With 1 base clipped from V and 4 bases from J, the junction kept 14 bases outside the gene matches. Germline CDR1 LGHDT, CDR2 YNNKEL (reference sequence). This CDR3 region has 19 residues. The CDR3 loop is CASSQAKDLGQGPGNTIYF. The DNA of the CDR3 is TGTGCCAGCAGCCAAGCCAAAGATCTGGGACAGGGTCCCGGAAACACCATATATTTT.

This clone has only a few counts. The gene calls are TRBV28 and TRBJ1-1; tentatively, D is TRBD1 (5 bases). Trimming cost V 3 bases and J 1 base, with 15 bases left between them. The CDR3 has 16 amino acids. Germline-derived CDR1 and CDR2 are MDHEN and SYDVKM. CDR3 nucleotides: TGTGCCAGCAGTTTCCCCATGGGGCAGGGGAACACTGAAGCTTTCTTT. This sequence encodes CASSFPMGQGNTEAFF.

This chain connects TRBV7-8 to TRBJ1-2; TRBD1 matches 8 bases. Germline assignment: CDR1 SGHVS and CDR2 FQNEAQ. Trimming cost V 1 base and J 7 bases; bases outside gene matches: 11. The CDR3 covers 16 residues. The DNA for the CDR3 is TGTGCCAGCAGCTTAGAAGCCGGACAGGGACTTGCTGGCTACACCTTC. It specifies CASSLEAGQGLAGYTF.

This chain joins TRBV6-5 and TRBJ1-5; D perhaps matches TRBD1 (5 bases). The CDR3 loop spans 13 amino acids. The germline V and J ends were trimmed by 7 bases and 4 bases, with 11 bases remaining between them. Germline CDR1 reads MNHEY; CDR2 reads SVGAGI. CDR3 amino acids: CASIQEPNQPQHF. In DNA, the CDR3 is TGTGCCAGCATACAGGAGCCGAATCAGCCCCAGCATTTT.

This rearrangement joins TRBV10-3 to TRBJ2-1, with D unresolved. Germline V gives CDR1 ENHRY, CDR2 SYGVKD. V lost 7 bases to trimming and J lost 0 bases, with 7 bases between them. This CDR3 has 13 amino acids. Written as DNA, the CDR3 is TGTGCCATCACCGACATCTCCTACAATGAGCAGTTCTTC. Protein sequence: CAITDISYNEQFF.

The chain has TRBV9 and TRBJ2-3; 8 bases match TRBD2. The CDR3 length is 14 residues. After removal of 3 bases from V and 4 bases from J, the junction contained 4 bases not matched to a gene. Germline CDR1 and CDR2: SGDLS and YYNGEE. In nucleotides, the CDR3 is TGTGCCAGCAGCGCTCCGGGAGGGCCAGATACGCAGTATTTT. Translating gives CASSAPGGPDTQYF.

The rearrangement links TRBV7-9 to TRBJ2-7; 8 bases map to TRBD1. The J segment lost 1 base and the V segment lost 5 bases, leaving 7 bases of the junction unmatched. From germline, CDR1 is SEHNR and CDR2 FQNEAQ (reference sequence). The length of the CDR3 is 15 residues. DNA for the CDR3: TGTGCCAGCAGCGGGGGACAGGATAAATCCTACGAGCAGTACTTC. It is translated as CASSGGQDKSYEQYF.

The rearrangement uses TRBV7-2 and TRBJ1-1; D uncertain. CDR3 length equals 11 residues. Trimming took 7 bases from V and 5 from J, leaving 8 bases between them. CDR1 is SGHTA and CDR2 is FQGNSA in the germline V gene. The CDR3: CASTKWTEAFF. The CDR3 bases are TGTGCCAGCACTAAGTGGACTGAAGCTTTCTTT.

This chain links TRBV6-5 with TRBJ2-1, with 7 bases aligning to TRBD1. The CDR3 extends over 13 amino acids. J gave up 7 bases and V 6 bases, and 6 bases lay outside the gene matches. The germline gives CDR1 MNHEY, CDR2 SVGAGI. The CDR3 bases are TGTGCCAGCAGGAGACAGGGTAAAAATGAGCAGTTCTTC. Protein: CASRRQGKNEQFF.

The CDR3 here is CASSGQRVGREQYF. Here the CDR3 DNA reads TGTGCCAGCAGTGGACAGCGGGTCGGTCGGGAGCAGTACTTC. The gene calls are TRBV2 and TRBJ2-7, with a tentative D call TRBD2 (6 bases). The CDR3 contains 14 residues. Germline V gene data show CDR1 as SNHLY and CDR2 as FYNNEI. V was clipped by 4 bases and J by 7 bases, with 17 bases between them.